This T cell receptor (beta chain) was captured by sequencing in a study of CD8+CD57+ T cells in acquired aplastic anemia. Across the whole study: Sorting CD4+ and CD8+ cells gave DNA averaging about 3.1 ug. Whole-study results and caveats: A significant difference in CD8+ Simpson's diversity between patients and controls was not found.

In patients chosen for sequencing, flow cytometry had shown CD8+CD57+ cell expansion. The V segment lost 3 bases and the J segment 7 bases; nucleotides outside the gene matches: 11. The CDR3 has 16 amino acids. Germline V CDR1 and CDR2: SGHTA, FQGNSA. Genomic DNA was employed as the template in profiling TCR beta VDJ and CDR3. One entry per CDR3 protein results from TCRdb running MiXCR on the reads. There are about 120,000 distinct CDR3 sequences in the sample; 45% to 60% occur only once, and 25% to 35% lies in the top ten. This clonotype was seen only a few times. Its specificity is not known. The V gene is TRBV7-2, the J gene TRBJ2-5, with 10 nucleotides matching TRBD2. The sequence came from a human donor with aplastic anemia. The sequenced material came from sorted CD4+, CD8+, or CD8+CD57+ T cells (not recorded which) from PBMCs. The CDR3 nucleotides are TGTGCCAGCAGCTTGGAAAGCGGGAGGGCCCTCGGGACCCAGTACTTC. Encoded protein: CASSLESGRALGTQYF.